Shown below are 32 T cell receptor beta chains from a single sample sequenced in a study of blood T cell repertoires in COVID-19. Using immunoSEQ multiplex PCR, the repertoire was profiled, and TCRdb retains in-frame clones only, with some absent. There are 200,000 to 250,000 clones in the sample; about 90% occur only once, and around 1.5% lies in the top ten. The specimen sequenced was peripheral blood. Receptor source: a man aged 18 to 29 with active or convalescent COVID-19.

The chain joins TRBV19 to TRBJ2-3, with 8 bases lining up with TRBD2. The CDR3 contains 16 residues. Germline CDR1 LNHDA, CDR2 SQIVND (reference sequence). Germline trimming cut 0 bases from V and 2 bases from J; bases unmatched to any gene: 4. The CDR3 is CASSIDLAGYTDTQYF. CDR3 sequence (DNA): TGTGCCAGTAGTATAGATTTAGCGGGATACACAGATACGCAGTATTTT.

The CDR3 sequence is CASSLGSSGRVNEQFF. The CDR3 bases are TGTGCCAGCAGCTTGGGATCGAGCGGGCGGGTCAATGAGCAGTTCTTC. The genes are TRBV5-4 and TRBJ2-1, with D possibly being TRBD2 (6 bases). Between the trimmed V and J ends, which lost 0 bases and 6 bases, there was a span of 16 bases. The germline CDR1 and CDR2 sequences are SGHNT and YYREEE (reference sequence). The CDR3 consists of 16 residues.

The chain's CDR3 is CASNRAGIESVWYF. CDR3 bases: TGCGCCAGCAACAGAGCGGGGATAGAGAGTGTATGGTACTTC. J is TRBJ2-7 and V is TRBV5-1, with 7 bases lining up with TRBD2. The CDR3 spans 14 residues. With 6 bases clipped from V and 12 bases from J, the junction kept 18 bases outside the gene matches. Germline V CDR1 and CDR2: SGHRS, YFSETQ.

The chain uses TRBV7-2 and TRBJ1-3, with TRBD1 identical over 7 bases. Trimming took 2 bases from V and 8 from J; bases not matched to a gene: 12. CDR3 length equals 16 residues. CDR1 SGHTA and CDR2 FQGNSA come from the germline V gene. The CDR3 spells CASSLNTGVVGDTIYF. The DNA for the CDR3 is TGTGCCAGCAGCTTAAATACAGGGGTTGTCGGGGACACCATATATTTT.

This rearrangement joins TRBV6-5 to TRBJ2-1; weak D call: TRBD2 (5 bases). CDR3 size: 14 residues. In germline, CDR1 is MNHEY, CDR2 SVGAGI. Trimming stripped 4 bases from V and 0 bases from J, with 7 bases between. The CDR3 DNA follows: TGTGCCAGCAGTTCAAGCGGCTCCTACAATGAGCAGTTCTTC. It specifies CASSSSGSYNEQFF.

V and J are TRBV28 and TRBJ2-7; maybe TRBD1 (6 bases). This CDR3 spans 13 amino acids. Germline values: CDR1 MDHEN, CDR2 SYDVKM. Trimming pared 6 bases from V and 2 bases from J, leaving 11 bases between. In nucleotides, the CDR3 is TGTGCCAGCAGACGACAGGCTCCCTACGAGCAGTACTTC. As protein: CASRRQAPYEQYF.

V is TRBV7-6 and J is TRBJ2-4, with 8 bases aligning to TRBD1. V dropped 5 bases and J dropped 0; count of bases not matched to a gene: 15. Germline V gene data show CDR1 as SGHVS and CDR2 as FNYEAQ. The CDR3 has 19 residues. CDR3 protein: CASSHRTGMRGVAKNIQYF. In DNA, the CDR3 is TGTGCCAGCAGCCACCGGACAGGGATGCGGGGCGTAGCCAAAAACATTCAGTACTTC.

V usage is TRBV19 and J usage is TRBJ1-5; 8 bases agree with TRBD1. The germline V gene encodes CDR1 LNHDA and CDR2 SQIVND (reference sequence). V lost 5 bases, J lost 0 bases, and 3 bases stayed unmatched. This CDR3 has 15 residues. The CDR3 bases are TGTGCCAGTAGTCATACAGGGGGTAGCAATCAGCCCCAGCATTTT. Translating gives CASSHTGGSNQPQHF.

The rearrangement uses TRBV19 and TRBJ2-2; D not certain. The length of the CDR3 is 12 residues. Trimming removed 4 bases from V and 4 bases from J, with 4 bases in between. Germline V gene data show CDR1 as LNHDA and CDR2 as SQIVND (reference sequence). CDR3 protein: CASSTLTGELFF. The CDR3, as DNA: TGTGCCAGTAGTACCCTCACCGGGGAGCTGTTTTTT.

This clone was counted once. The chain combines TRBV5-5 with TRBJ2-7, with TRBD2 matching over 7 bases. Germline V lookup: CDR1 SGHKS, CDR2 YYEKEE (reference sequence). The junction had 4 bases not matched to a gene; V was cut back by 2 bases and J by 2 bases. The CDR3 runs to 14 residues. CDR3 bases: TGTGCCAGCAGCTTTGCGGGAGTGGCCTACGAGCAGTACTTC. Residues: CASSFAGVAYEQYF.

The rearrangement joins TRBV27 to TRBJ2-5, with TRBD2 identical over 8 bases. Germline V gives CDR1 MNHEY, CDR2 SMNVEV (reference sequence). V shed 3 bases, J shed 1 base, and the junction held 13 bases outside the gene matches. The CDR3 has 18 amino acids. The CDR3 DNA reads TGTGCCAGCAGTTTTTTAAGCGGGAGCAGTGGCGTCCAAGAGACCCAGTACTTC. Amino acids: CASSFLSGSSGVQETQYF.

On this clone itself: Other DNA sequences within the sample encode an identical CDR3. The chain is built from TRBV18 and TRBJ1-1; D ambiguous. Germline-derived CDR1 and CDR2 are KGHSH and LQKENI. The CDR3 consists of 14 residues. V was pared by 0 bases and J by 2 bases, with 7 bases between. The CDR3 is CASSPPVTNTEAFF. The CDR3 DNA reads TGTGCCAGCTCACCACCGGTAACTAACACTGAAGCTTTCTTT.

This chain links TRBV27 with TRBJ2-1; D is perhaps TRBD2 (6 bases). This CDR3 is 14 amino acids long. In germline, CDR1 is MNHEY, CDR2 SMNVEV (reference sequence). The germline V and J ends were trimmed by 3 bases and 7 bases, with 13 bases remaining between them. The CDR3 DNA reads TGTGCCAGCAGTTTGGCGGGGACTCGGAATGAGCAGTTCTTC. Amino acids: CASSLAGTRNEQFF.

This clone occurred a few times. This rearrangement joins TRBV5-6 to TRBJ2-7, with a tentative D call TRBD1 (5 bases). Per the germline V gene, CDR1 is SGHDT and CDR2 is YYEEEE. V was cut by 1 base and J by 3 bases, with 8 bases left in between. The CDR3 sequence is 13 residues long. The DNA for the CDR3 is TGTGCCAGCAGCTTGTTTCAGGGCTACGAGCAGTACTTC. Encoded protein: CASSLFQGYEQYF.

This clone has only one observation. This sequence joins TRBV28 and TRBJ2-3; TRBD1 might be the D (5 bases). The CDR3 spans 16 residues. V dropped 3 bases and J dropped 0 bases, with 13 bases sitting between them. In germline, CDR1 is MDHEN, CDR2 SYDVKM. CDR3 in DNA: TGTGCCAGCAGTTTTAGGGGCTTCTCTAGCACAGATACGCAGTATTTT. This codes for CASSFRGFSSTDTQYF.

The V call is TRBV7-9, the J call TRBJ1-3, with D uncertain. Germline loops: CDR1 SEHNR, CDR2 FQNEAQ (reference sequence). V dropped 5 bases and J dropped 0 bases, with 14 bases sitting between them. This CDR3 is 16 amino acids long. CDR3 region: CASSPGPSPSGNTIYF. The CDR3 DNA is TGTGCCAGCAGCCCTGGCCCTTCCCCCTCTGGAAACACCATATATTTT.

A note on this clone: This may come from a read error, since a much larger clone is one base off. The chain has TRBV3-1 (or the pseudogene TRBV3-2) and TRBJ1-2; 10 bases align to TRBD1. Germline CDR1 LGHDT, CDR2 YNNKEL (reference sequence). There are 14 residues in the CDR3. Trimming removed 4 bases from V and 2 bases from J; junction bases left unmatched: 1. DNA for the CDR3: TGTGCCAGCAGCCCGGGACAGGGGAACTATGGCTACACCTTC. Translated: CASSPGQGNYGYTF.

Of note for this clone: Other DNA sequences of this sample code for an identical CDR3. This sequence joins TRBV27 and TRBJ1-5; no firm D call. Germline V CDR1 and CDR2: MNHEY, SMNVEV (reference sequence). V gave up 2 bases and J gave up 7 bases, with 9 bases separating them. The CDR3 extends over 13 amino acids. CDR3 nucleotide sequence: TGTGCCAGCAGTTTAACGGGAGGGCAGCCCCAGCATTTT. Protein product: CASSLTGGQPQHF.

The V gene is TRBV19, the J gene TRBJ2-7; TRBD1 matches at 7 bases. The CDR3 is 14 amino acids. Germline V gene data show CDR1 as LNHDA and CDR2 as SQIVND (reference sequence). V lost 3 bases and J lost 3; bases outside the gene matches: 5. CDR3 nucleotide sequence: TGTGCCAGTAGTATCCGGGACAGAGTCTACGAGCAGTACTTC. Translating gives CASSIRDRVYEQYF. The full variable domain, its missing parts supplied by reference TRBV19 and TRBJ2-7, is DGGITQSPKYLFRKEGQNVTLSCEQNLNHDAMYWYRQDPGQGLRLIYYSQIVNDFQKGDIAEGYSVSREKKESFPLTVTSAQKNPTAFYLCASSIRDRVYEQYFGPGTRLTVT.

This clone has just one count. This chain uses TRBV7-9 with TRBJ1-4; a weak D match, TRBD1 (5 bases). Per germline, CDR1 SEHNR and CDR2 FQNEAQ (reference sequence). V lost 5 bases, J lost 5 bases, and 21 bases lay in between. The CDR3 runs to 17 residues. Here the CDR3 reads CASSIGPPGLTNEKLFF. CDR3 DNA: TGTGCCAGCAGCATTGGCCCTCCGGGACTGACGAATGAAAAACTGTTTTTT.

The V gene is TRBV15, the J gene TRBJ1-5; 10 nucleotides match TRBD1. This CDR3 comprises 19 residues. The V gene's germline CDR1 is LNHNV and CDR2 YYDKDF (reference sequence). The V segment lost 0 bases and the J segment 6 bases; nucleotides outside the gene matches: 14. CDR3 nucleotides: TGTGCCACCAGCAGAGACCTAACTGACAGGGGGCGATGGGCTCAGCCCCAGCATTTT. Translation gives CATSRDLTDRGRWAQPQHF. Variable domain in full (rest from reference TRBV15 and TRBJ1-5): DAMVIQNPRYQVTQFGKPVTLSCSQTLNHNVMYWYQQKSSQAPKLLFHYYDKDFNNEADTPDNFQSRRPNTSFCFLDIRSPGLGDTAMYLCATSRDLTDRGRWAQPQHFGDGTRLSIL.

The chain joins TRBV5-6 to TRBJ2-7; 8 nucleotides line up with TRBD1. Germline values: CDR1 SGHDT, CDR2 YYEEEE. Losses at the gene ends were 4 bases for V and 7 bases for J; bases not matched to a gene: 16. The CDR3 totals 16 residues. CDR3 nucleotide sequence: TGTGCCAGCAGCGACGGATTAGGGACAGGCGGAGGGGAGCAGTACTTC. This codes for CASSDGLGTGGGEQYF.

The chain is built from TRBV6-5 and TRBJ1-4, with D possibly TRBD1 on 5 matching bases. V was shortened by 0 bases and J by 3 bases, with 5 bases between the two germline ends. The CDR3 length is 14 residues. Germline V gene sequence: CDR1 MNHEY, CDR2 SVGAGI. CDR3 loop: CASSYSGANEKLFF. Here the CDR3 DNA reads TGTGCCAGCAGTTACTCAGGGGCTAATGAAAAACTGTTTTTT.

CDR3 DNA: TGTGCCAGCAGTCGCCGGAGGACGCAGTATTTT. This translates into CASSRRRTQYF. This chain uses TRBV28 with TRBJ2-3, with D possibly TRBD2 on 5 matching bases. Germline CDR1 is MDHEN and CDR2 is SYDVKM. With 5 bases removed from V and 9 bases from J, the gap between germline ends came to 9 bases. The CDR3 has 11 residues.

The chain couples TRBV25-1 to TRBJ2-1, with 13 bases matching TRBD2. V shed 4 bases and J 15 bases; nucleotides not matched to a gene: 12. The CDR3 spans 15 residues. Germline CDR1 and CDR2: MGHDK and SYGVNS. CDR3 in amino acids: CASSGWTSGRVDLFF. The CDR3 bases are TGTGCCAGCAGTGGATGGACTAGCGGGAGAGTGGATCTGTTCTTC.

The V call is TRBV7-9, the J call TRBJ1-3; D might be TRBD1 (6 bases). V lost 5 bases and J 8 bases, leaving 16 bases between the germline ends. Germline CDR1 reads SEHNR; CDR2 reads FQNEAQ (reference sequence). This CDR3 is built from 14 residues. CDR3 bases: TGTGCCAGCAGCCCCTCAGGGGCCTTACACACCATATATTTT. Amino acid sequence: CASSPSGALHTIYF.

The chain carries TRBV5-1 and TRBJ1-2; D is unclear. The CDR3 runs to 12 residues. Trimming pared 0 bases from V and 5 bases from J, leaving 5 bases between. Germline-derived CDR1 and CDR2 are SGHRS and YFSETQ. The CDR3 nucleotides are TGCGCCAGCAGCTTGGCCAGTTATGGCTACACCTTC. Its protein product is CASSLASYGYTF.

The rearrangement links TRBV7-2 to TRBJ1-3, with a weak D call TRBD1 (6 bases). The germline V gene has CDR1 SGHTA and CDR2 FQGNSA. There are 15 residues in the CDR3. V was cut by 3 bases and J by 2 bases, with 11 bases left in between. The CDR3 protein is CASSLGAPAGNTIYF. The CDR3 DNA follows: TGTGCCAGCAGCTTGGGGGCCCCCGCTGGAAACACCATATATTTT.

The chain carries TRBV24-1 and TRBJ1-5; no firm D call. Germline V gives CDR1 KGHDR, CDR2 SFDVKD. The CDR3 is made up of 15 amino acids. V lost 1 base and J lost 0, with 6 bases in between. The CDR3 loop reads CATSDFGDSNQPQHF. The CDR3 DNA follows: TGTGCCACCAGTGATTTCGGGGATAGCAATCAGCCCCAGCATTTT.

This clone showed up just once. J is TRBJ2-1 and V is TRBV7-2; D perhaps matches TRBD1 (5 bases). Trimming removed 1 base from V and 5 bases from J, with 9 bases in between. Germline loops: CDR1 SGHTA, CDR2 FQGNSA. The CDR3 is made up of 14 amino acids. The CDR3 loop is CASSLVQGNNEQFF. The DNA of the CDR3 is TGTGCCAGCAGCTTAGTTCAGGGCAACAATGAGCAGTTCTTC.

The CDR3 is CSASAGRLTGDTQYF. The CDR3 DNA sequence: TGCAGTGCTAGTGCCGGGAGACTAACGGGAGATACGCAGTATTTT. The rearrangement uses TRBV20-1 and TRBJ2-3; TRBD2 might be the D (6 bases). The germline CDR1 and CDR2 sequences are DFQATT and SNEGSKA (reference sequence). There are 15 residues in the CDR3. Trimming removed 3 bases from V and 5 bases from J, with 18 bases in between.

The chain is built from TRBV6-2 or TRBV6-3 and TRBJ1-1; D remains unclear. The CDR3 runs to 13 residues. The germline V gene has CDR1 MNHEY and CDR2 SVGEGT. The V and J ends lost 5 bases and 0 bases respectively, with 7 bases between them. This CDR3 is CASSTTVNTEAFF. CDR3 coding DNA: TGTGCCAGCAGTACCACGGTGAACACTGAAGCTTTCTTT.